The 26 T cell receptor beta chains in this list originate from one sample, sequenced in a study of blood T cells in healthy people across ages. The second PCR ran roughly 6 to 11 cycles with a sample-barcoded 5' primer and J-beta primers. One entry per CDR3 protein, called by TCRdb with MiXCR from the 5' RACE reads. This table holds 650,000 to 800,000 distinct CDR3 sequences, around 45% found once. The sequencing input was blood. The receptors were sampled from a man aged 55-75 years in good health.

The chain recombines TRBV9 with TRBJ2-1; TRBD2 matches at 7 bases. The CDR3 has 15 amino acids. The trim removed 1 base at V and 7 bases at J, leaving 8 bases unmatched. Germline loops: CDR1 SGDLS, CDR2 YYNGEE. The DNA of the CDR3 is TGTGCCAGCAGCGTATCCGGGACTACTCCAAATGAGCAGTTCTTC. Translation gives CASSVSGTTPNEQFF.

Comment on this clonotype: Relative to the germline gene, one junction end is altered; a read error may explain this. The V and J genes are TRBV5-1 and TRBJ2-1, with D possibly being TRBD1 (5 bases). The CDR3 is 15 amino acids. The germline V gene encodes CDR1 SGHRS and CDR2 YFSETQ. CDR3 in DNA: TGTGCCAGCAGACCTCTTCAGGGAAGCTCCTACGAGCAGTTCTTC. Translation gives CASRPLQGSSYEQFF.

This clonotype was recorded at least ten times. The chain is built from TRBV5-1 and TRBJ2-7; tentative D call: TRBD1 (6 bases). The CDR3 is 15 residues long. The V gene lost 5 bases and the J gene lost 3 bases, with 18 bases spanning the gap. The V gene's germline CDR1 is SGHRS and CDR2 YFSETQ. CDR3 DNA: TGCGCCAGCAGTATGTCCGCGACAGGTGGCTACGAGCAGTACTTC. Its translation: CASSMSATGGYEQYF.

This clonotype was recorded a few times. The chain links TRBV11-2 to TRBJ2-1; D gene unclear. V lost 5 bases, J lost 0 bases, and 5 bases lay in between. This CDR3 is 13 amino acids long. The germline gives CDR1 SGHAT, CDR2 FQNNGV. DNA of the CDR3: TGTGCCAGCAGCGTTGACTCCTACAATGAGCAGTTCTTC. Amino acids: CASSVDSYNEQFF.

As DNA, the CDR3 is TGTGCCAGCAGCCCTGGACAGGGGGTGGTCTACGAGCAGTACTTC. Translating it yields CASSPGQGVVYEQYF. This chain links TRBV6-2 or TRBV6-3 with TRBJ2-7, with TRBD1 matching over 10 bases. J lost 3 bases, V lost 6 bases, and 8 bases had no gene match. The germline V gene encodes CDR1 MNHEY and CDR2 SVGEGT. The CDR3 has 15 residues.

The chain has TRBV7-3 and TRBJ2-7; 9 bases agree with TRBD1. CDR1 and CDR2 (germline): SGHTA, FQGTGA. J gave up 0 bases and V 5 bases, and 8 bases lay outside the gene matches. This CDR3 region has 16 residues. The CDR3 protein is CASSPTGGTSSYEQYF. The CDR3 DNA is TGTGCCAGCAGCCCGACAGGGGGAACTAGCTCCTACGAGCAGTACTTC. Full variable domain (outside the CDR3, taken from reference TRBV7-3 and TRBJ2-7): GAGVSQTPSNKVTEKGKYVELRCDPISGHTALYWYRQSLGQGPEFLIYFQGTGAADDSGLPNDRFFAVRPEGSVSTLKIQRTERGDSAVYLCASSPTGGTSSYEQYFGPGTRLTVT.

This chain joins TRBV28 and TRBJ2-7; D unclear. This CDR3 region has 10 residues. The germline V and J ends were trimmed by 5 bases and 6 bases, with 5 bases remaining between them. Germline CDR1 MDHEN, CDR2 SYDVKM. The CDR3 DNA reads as TGTGCCAGCAGTAGGAGCGAGCAGTACTTC. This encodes CASSRSEQYF.

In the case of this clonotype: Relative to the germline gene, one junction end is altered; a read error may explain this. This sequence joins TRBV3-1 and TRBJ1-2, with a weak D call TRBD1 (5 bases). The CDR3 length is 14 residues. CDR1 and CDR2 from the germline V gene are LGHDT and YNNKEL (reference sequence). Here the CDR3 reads CASRGEGIGYGNTF. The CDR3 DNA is TGTGCCAGCAGGGGGGAGGGCATCGGCTATGGCAACACCTTC.

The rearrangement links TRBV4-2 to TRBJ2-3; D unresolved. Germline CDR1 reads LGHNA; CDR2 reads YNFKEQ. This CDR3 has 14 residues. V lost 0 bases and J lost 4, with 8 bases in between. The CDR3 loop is CASSQDSSADTQYF. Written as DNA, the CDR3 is TGTGCCAGCAGCCAAGATAGCTCGGCAGATACGCAGTATTTT.

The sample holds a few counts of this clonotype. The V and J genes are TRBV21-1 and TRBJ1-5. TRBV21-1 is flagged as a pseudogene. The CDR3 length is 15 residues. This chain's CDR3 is CASSKWAGGWQPQHF. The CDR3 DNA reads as TGTGCCAGCAGCAAATGGGCGGGGGGTTGGCAGCCCCAGCATTTT.

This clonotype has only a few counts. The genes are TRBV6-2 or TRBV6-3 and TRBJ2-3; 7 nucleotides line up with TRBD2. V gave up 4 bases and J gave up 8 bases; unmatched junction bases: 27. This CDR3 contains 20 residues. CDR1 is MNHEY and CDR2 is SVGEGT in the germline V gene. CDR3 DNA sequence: TGTGCCAGCAGTTCAGACCAGGGCCAGAGTTCTAGCGGCCTATGGTTTACGCAGTATTTT. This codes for CASSSDQGQSSSGLWFTQYF.

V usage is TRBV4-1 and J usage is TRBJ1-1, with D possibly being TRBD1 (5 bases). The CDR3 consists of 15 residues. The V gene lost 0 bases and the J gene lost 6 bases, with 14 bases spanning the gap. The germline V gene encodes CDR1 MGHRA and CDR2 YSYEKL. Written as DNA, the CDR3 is TGCGCCAGCAGCCAAGATAGGGAAAGGGGATCTGAAGCTTTCTTT. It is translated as CASSQDRERGSEAFF.

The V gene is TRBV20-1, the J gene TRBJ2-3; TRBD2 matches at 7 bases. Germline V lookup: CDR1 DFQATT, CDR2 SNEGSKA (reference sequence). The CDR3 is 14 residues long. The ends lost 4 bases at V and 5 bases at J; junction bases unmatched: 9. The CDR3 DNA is TGCAGTGCTAACCGCGGGGGACCTAAAGATACGCAGTATTTT. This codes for CSANRGGPKDTQYF.

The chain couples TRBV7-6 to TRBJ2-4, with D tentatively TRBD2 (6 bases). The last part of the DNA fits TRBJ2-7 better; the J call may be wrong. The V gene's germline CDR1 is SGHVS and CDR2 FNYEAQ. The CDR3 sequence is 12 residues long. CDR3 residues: CASSSKRDEQYF. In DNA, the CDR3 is TGTGCCAGCAGCTCCAAGCGGGACGAGCAGTACTTC.

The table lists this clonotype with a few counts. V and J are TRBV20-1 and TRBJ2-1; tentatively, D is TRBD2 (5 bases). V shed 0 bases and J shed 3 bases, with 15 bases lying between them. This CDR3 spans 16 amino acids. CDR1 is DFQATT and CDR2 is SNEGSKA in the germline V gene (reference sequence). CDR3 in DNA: TGCAGTGCTAGAGATCGCCGGAGGAATGGCTACAATGAGCAGTTCTTC. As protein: CSARDRRRNGYNEQFF.

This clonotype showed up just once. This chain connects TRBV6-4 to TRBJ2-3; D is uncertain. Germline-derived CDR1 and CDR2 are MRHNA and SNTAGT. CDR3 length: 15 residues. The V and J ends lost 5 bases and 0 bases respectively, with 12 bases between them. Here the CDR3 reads CASSSRPSSTDTQYF. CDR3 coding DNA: TGTGCCAGCAGTTCCCGCCCTTCTAGCACAGATACGCAGTATTTT.

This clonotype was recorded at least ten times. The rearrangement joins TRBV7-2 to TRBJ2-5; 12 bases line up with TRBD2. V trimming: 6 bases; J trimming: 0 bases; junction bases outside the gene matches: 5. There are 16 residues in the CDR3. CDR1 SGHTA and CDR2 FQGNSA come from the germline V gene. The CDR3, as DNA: TGTGCCAGCAGACCTACTAGCGGGGGGCACCAAGAGACCCAGTACTTC. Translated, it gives CASRPTSGGHQETQYF.

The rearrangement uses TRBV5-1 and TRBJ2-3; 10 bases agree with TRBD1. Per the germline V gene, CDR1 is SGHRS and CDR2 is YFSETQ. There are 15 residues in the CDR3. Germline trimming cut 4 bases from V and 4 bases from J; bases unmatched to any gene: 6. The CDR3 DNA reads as TGCGCCAGCAGCCTCCGACAGGGGGCTTCAGATACGCAGTATTTT. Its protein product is CASSLRQGASDTQYF.

The CDR3 spells CASSRDRVNTGELFF. CDR3 coding DNA: TGCGCCAGCAGCCGAGACAGAGTAAACACCGGGGAGCTGTTTTTT. The chain combines TRBV4-3 with TRBJ2-2, with D possibly matching TRBD1 (5 bases). The CDR3 is 15 residues long. Germline V gene data show CDR1 as LGHNA and CDR2 as YSLEER. The V end lost 4 bases, the J end lost 2 bases, and 11 bases lay between the germline ends.

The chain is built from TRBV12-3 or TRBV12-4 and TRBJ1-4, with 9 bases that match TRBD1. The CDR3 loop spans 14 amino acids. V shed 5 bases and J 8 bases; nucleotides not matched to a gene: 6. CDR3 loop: CASSVQGAREKLFF. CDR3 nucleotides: TGTGCCAGCAGTGTACAGGGGGCAAGGGAAAAACTGTTTTTT.

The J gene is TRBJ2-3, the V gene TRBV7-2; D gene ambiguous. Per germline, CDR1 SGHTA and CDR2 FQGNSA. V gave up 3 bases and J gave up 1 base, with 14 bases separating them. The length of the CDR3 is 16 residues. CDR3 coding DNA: TGTGCCAGCAGCTTGGGTGGCCCACCCCGCACAGATACGCAGTATTTT. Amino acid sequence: CASSLGGPPRTDTQYF. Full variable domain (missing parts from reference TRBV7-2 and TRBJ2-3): GAGVSQSPSNKVTEKGKDVELRCDPISGHTALYWYRQSLGQGLEFLIYFQGNSAPDKSGLPSDRFSAERTGGSVSTLTIQRTQQEDSAVYLCASSLGGPPRTDTQYFGPGTRLTVL.

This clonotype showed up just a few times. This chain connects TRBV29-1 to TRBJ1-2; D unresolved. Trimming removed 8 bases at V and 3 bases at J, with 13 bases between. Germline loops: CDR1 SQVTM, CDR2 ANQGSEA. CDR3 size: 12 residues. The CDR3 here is CSSRGVDYGYTF. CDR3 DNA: TGCAGCTCCCGAGGAGTGGACTATGGCTACACCTTC.

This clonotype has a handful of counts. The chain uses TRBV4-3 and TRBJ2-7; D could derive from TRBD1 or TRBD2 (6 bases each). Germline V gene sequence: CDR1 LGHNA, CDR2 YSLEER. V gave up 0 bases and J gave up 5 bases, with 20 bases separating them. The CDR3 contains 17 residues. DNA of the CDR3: TGCGCCAGCAGCCAAGACGCTCCCGGGCTCGGGGGCCACGAGCAGTACTTC. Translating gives CASSQDAPGLGGHEQYF.

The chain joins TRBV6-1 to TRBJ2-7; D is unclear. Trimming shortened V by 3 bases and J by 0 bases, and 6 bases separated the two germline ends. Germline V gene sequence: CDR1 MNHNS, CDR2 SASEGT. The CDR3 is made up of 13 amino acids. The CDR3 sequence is CASSDEFSYEQYF. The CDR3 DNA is TGTGCCAGCAGTGACGAATTCTCCTACGAGCAGTACTTC.

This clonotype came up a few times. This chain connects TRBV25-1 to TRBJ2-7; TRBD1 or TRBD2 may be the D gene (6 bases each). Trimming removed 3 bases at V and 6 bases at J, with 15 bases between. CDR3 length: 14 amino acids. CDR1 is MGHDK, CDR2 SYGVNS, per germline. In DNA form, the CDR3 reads TGTGCCAGCAGTGATCAATCTTCGGGGGCCGAGCAGTACTTC. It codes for CASSDQSSGAEQYF.

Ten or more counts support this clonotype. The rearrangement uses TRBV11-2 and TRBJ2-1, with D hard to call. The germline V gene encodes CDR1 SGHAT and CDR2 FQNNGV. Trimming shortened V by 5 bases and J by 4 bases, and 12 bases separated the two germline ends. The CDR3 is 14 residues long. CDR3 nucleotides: TGTGCCAGCAGCCCCAGGCGGCGGTACAATGAGCAGTTCTTC. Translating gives CASSPRRRYNEQFF.